This TCR beta chain was obtained from a study of patients and donors after allogeneic stem cell transplantation (TCRdb year 2020). Preparation of the library involved RT-PCR. The run used a NextSeq 550. TCRdb cleaned the public reads at Q25 with fastp, built clones with MiXCR and kept in-frame beta chains. Each entry is one CDR3 protein sequence, shown with its most common DNA and genes. The sample includes about 960,000 distinct CDR3 sequences, with under 20% observed a single time. 5% to 7.5% of the sample is taken by the ten largest. This clonotype was seen only a few times. The clone's antigen remains unknown. Base qualities were left out, and no much larger clone turns up one base away. The receptor's source is a human donor who was either an allogeneic HSCT recipient or a stem cell or donor lymphocyte infusion donor (not recorded which). It is not recorded whose cells these are; they may come from a transplant donor. What was sequenced was blood, either unsorted or a sorted T cell fraction (not recorded which).

The CDR3 here reads CASSLGLAPEQYF. At the DNA level, the sequence is TGTGCCAGCAGCTTAGGACTAGCCCCCGAGCAGTACTTC. Here the chain combines TRBV7-9 and TRBJ2-7; 7 bases in the junction line up with TRBD2. As encoded in the germline V gene (reference sequence), CDR1 is SEHNR while CDR2 is FQNEAQ. The CDR3 starts with the cysteine, ends with the phenylalanine, and has 13 residues. The CDR3 DNA has 39 bases and is translated from base 1. V ends up 1 base short and J 6 bases short, with an unmatched junction base count of 3. The CDR3 plus the reference TRBV7-9 and TRBJ2-7 genes for the other parts give the full variable domain: DTGVSQNPRHKITKRGQNVTFRCDPISEHNRLYWYRQTLGQGPEFLTYFQNEAQLEKSRLLSDRFSAERPKGSFSTLEIQRTEQGDSAMYLCASSLGLAPEQYFGPGTRLTVT.